Following are 5 T cell receptor beta chains from one sample sequenced in a study of OX40 agonist ivuxolimab in advanced cancers. Here immunoSEQ multiplex PCR was the method, and the copy in TCRdb shows in-frame clones only, minus some. The sample carries about 27,000 clones, less than 80% recorded once. The source material was CD4+ or CD8+ T cells sorted from blood, sampled in a trial of the OX40 agonist ivuxolimab. All receptors derive from an adult with an advanced solid tumor such as melanoma, head and neck, liver or kidney cancer.

The rearrangement links TRBV11-2 to TRBJ2-1; D unresolved. This CDR3 contains 14 residues. The germline gives CDR1 SGHAT, CDR2 FQNNGV. V lost 4 bases, J lost 4 bases, and 11 bases lay in between. CDR3 protein: CASSSDDTYNEQFF. CDR3 DNA sequence: TGTGCCAGCAGCTCAGATGACACGTACAATGAGCAGTTCTTC. Variable domain in full (rest from reference TRBV11-2 and TRBJ2-1): EAGVAQSPRYKIIEKRQSVAFWCNPISGHATLYWYQQILGQGPKLLIQFQNNGVVDDSQLPKDRFSAERLKGVDSTLKIQPAKLEDSAVYLCASSSDDTYNEQFFGPGTRLTVL.

J is TRBJ1-6 and V is TRBV19, with TRBD1 matching over 9 bases. With 9 bases clipped from V and 10 bases from J, the junction kept 13 bases outside the gene matches. The germline V gene has CDR1 LNHDA and CDR2 SQIVND (reference sequence). There are 15 residues in the CDR3. In DNA, the CDR3 is TGTGCCAGCAGGGACAGGGACGAGAGAGGGTCACCCCTCCACTTT. This codes for CASRDRDERGSPLHF.

The CDR3 region is CASSATTGVFDEQYF. The CDR3 coding sequence is TGTGCCAGCAGCGCAACGACAGGGGTATTTGACGAGCAGTACTTC. The V call is TRBV7-9, the J call TRBJ2-7; 8 nucleotides agree with TRBD1. The CDR3 covers 15 residues. In germline, CDR1 is SEHNR, CDR2 FQNEAQ (reference sequence). J lost 5 bases, V lost 5 bases, and 11 bases had no gene match.

The J gene is TRBJ2-1, the V gene TRBV29-1; D not certain. This CDR3 is built from 16 residues. Germline V gene lookup returns CDR1 SQVTM and CDR2 ANQGSEA. V shed 0 bases and J shed 0 bases, with 12 bases lying between them. The CDR3 region has the DNA TGCAGCGTTGAAGATGGGGATTGGAGCTCCTACAATGAGCAGTTCTTC. Its protein product is CSVEDGDWSSYNEQFF.

The rearrangement links TRBV7-2 to TRBJ2-5; no clear D gene. The CDR3 is made up of 12 amino acids. Between the trimmed V and J ends, which lost 6 bases and 9 bases, there was a span of 14 bases. CDR1 and CDR2 (germline): SGHTA, FQGNSA. The CDR3 spells CASSSSPGSQYF. As DNA, the CDR3 is TGTGCCAGCAGTTCCTCACCCGGGTCCCAGTACTTC. The whole variable domain, remainder taken from reference TRBV7-2 and TRBJ2-5, is GAGVSQSPSNKVTEKGKDVELRCDPISGHTALYWYRQSLGQGLEFLIYFQGNSAPDKSGLPSDRFSAERTGGSVSTLTIQRTQQEDSAVYLCASSSSPGSQYFGPGTRLLVL.